The clone carrying this T cell receptor (beta chain) was seen ten or more times. TCRdb re-called the PCR reads with MiXCR. This table holds some 20,000 clones, 23% found once. This sample is drawn from a study of metastatic and nonmetastatic thyroid tumors. Among the patients, none had received any treatment before thyroid surgery. Germline V gene lookup returns CDR1 KGHDR and CDR2 SFDVKD. The V and J ends lost 9 bases and 4 bases, in that order; junction bases with no gene match: 6. The CDR3 consists of 14 residues. The receptor was isolated from a male donor with papillary thyroid cancer or a benign thyroid nodule (not recorded which). Some clones in this sample may be carry-over from other donors' samples. The chain links TRBV24-1 to TRBJ2-1; 9 bases are a match to TRBD2. The sequencing sample was made of blood. For the CDR3, the DNA is TGTGCCACCCGGGGGACTAGCAGTTACAATGAGCAGTTCTTC. Translated, it gives CATRGTSSYNEQFF.